This T cell receptor (beta chain) was identified during a study of CD8+ T cells in alopecia areata. V was trimmed by 3 bases and J by 3 bases, leaving 14 bases between them. This CDR3 has 15 amino acids. Germline CDR1 and CDR2: SGHAT and FQNNGV. As for treatment: oral pan-JAK inhibitor, 5-10 mg twice daily. As the sequencing template, cDNA was produced by extracting RNA and reverse transcribing it. Data came from immunoSEQ multiplex PCR; TCRdb stores just in-frame clones and leaves some out. The table has about 200,000 clones, roughly 60% seen once. The specimen was CD4+ T cells sorted from blood, collected at week 24, from a patient treated with tofacitinib. The receptor was isolated from a human donor with alopecia areata. The rearrangement joins TRBV11-2 to TRBJ1-1; TRBD1 might be the D (6 bases). CDR3 in amino acids: CASSFQRGEHTEAFF. The CDR3 coding sequence is TGTGCCAGCAGCTTCCAAAGGGGGGAACACACTGAAGCTTTCTTT.